This T cell receptor (beta chain) was sequenced for a study of CD8+ T cells in alopecia areata. The CDR3 runs 18 residues. The germline V gene has CDR1 LNHDA and CDR2 SQIVND (reference sequence). V dropped 5 bases and J dropped 0; count of bases not matched to a gene: 15. This clone appeared a few times. Investigators isolated RNA and reverse transcribed it into cDNA to act as the sequencing template. The method was immunoSEQ multiplex PCR; TCRdb's version includes in-frame clones alone and lacks a portion of them. The profile shows around 140,000 clones, more than 40% of them singletons. Source material: CD4+ T cells sorted from blood. The chain uses TRBV19 and TRBJ1-1; 7 bases map to TRBD1. This TCR was recovered from a human donor with alopecia areata. The CDR3 spells CASSPNRGSNLMNTEAFF. In DNA, the CDR3 is TGTGCCAGTAGTCCTAACAGGGGCTCCAATTTGATGAACACTGAAGCTTTCTTT.